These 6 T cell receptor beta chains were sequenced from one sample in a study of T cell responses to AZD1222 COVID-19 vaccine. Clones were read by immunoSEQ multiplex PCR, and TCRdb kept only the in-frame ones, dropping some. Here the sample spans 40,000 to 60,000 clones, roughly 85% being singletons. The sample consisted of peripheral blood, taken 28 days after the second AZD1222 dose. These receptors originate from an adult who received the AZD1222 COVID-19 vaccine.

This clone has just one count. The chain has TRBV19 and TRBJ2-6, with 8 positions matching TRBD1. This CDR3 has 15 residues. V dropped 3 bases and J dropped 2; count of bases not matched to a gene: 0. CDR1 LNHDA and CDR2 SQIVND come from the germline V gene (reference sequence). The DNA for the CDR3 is TGTGCCAGTAGTATCAGGGGGCCTGGGGCCAACGTCCTGACTTTC. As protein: CASSIRGPGANVLTF.

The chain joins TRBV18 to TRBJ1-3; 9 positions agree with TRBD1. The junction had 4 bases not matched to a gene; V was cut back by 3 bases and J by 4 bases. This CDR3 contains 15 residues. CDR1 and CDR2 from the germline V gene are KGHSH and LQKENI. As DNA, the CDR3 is TGTGCCAGCTCACCGAGGACAGGGGAAGGAAACACCATATATTTT. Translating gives CASSPRTGEGNTIYF.

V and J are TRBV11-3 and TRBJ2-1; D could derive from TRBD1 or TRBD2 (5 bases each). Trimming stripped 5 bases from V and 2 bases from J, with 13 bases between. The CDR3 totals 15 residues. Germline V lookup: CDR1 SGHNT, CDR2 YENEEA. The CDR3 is CASSGGQGPYNEQFF. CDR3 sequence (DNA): TGTGCCAGCAGCGGCGGGCAGGGCCCCTACAATGAGCAGTTCTTC. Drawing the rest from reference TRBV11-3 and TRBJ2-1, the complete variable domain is EAGVVQSPRYKIIEKKQPVAFWCNPISGHNTLYWYLQNLGQGPELLIRYENEEAVDDSQLPKDRFSAERLKGVDSTLKIQPAELGDSAVYLCASSGGQGPYNEQFFGPGTRLTVL.

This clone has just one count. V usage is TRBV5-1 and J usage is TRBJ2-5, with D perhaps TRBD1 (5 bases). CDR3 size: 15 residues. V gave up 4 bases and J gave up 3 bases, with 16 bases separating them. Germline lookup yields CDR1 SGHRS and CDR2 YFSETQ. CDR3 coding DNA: TGCGCCAGCAGCCTGACGACAGACCCAAAAGAGACCCAGTACTTC. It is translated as CASSLTTDPKETQYF.

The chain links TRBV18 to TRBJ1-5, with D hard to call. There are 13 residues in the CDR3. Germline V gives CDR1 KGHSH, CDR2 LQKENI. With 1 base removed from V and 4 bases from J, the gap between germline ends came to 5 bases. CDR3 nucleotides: TGTGCCAGCTCACCACAAGGGAATCAGCCCCAGCATTTT. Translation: CASSPQGNQPQHF.

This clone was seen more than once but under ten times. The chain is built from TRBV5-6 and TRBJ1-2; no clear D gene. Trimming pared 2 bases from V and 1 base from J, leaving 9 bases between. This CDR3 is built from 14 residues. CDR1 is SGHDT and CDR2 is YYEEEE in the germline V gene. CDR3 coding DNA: TGTGCCAGCAGCTTCCCCACCCTTAACTATGGCTACACCTTC. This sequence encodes CASSFPTLNYGYTF.